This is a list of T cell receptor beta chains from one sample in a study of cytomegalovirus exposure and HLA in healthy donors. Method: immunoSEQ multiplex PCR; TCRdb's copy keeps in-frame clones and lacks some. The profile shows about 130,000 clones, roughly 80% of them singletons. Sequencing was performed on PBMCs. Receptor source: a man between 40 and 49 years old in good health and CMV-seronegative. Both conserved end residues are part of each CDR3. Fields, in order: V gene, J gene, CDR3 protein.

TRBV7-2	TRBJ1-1	CASSPTAGGTEAFF
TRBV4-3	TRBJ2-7	CASSQEKGHYEQYF
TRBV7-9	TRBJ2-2	CASSYTGGRTGELFF
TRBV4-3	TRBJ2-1	CASTRTVSSYNEQFF
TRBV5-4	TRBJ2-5	CASSLQRGGQETQYF
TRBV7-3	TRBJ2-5	CASSLGVEETQYF
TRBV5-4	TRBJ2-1	CASSRQDNEQFF
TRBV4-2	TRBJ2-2	CASSQEVGLADTGELFF
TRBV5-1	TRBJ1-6	CASSLDRGYNSPLHF
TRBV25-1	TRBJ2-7	CASSESRRGGGPLGEQYF
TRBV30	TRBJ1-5	CAWSRTGVNQPQHF
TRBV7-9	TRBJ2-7	CASSSYPQGVGSYEQYF
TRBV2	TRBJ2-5	CASSEGLAGPSETQYF
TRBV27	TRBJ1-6	CASRPWDRAYSPLHF
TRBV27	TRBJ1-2	CASSLSPTGGFYGYTF
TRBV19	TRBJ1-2	CASHRTGTYGYTF
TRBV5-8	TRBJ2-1	CASSYRGRTNEQFF
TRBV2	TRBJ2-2	CASRANGGGYTGELFF
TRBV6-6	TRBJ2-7	CASSYRDSYEQYF
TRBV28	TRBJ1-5	CGTQDTNQPQHF
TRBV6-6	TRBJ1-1	CASGQGGENTEAFF
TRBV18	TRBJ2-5	CASSGLVGQETQYF
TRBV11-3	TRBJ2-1	CASSSQGGPYNEQFF
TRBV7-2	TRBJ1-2	CASSLGQGEGYTF
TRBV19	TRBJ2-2	CASSIGGRDTGELFF
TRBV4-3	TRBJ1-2	CASSPGTRGVEGYTF
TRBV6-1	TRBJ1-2	CASSARVAGYGYTF
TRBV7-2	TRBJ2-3	CASSPSRGLEDTQYF
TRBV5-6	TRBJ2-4	CASSLVGQSRKNIQYF
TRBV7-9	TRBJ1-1	CASSFMTPDTEAFF
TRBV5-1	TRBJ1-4	CASSYDREVLFF
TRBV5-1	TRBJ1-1	CASSNGQGNTEAFF
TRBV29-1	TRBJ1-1	CSVLGDTEAFF
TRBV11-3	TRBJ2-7	CASKGQGLSYEQYF
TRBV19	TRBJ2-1	CASSAPLGQGSYNEQFF
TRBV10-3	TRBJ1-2	CAISKDRGDGYTF
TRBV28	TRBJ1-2	CASTLGQGRGNYGYTF
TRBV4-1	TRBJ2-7	CASSQDSTGNVYEQYF
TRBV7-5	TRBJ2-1	CARSLAGSSYNEQFF
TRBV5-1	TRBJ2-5	CASSPGTPYQETQYF
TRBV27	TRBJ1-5	CASSPLVHQPQHF
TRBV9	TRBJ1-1	CASSVVGGSVNTEAFF
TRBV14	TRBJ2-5	CASSQRTSGSFWETQYF
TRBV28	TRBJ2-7	CATRATGGIEQYF
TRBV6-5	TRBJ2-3	CASSYSARGADTQYF
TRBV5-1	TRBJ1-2	CASSLSQVQGRGYTF
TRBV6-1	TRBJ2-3	CASSEAAGPDTQYF